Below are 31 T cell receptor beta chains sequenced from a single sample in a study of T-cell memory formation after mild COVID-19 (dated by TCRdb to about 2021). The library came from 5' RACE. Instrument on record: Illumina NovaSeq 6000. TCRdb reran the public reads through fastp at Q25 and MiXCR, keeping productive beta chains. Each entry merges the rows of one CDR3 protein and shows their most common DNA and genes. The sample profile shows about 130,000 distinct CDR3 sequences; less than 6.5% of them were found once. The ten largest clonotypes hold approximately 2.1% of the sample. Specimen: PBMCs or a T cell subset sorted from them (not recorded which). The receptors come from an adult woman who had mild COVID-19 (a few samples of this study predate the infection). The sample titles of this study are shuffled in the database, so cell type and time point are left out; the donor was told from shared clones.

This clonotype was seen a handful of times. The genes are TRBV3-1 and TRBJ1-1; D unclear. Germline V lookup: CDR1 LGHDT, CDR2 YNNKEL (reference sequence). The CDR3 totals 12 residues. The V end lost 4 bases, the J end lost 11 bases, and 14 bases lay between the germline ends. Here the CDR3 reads CASSPMGQLAFF. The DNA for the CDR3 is TGTGCCAGCAGCCCTATGGGTCAACTCGCTTTCTTT.

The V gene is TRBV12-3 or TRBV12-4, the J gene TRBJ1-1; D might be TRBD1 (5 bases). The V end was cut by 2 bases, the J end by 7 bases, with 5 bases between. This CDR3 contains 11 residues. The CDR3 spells CASSLTGEAFF. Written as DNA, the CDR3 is TGTGCCAGCAGTTTAACAGGTGAAGCTTTCTTT.

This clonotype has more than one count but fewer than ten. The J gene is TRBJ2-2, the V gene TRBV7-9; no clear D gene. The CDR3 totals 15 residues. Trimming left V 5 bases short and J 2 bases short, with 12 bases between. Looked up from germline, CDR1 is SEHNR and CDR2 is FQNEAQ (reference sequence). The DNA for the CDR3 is TGTGCCAGCAGCCCCAGAGAATTTAACACCGGGGAGCTGTTTTTT. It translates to CASSPREFNTGELFF.

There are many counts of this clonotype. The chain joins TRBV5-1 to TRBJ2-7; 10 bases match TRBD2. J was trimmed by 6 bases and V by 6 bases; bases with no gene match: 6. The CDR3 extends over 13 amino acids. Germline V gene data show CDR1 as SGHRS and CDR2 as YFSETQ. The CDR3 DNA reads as TGCGCCAGCACAATAGCGGGGGGCTCCGAGCAGTACTTC. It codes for CASTIAGGSEQYF.

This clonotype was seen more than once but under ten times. As DNA, the CDR3 is TGTGCCAGCAGCCAAGTCCAGGGTGGTCCCTACGAGCAGTACTTC. This codes for CASSQVQGGPYEQYF. V and J are TRBV4-2 and TRBJ2-7, with D possibly TRBD1 on 5 matching bases. Germline CDR1 LGHNA, CDR2 YNFKEQ. This CDR3 comprises 15 residues. V was trimmed by 1 base and J by 2 bases, leaving 12 bases between them.

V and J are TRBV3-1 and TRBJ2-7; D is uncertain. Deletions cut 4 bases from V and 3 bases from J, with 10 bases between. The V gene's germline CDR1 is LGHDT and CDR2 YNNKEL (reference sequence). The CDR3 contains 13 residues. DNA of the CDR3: TGTGCCAGCAGCCGATCGGACCTCTACGAGCAGTACTTC. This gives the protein CASSRSDLYEQYF.

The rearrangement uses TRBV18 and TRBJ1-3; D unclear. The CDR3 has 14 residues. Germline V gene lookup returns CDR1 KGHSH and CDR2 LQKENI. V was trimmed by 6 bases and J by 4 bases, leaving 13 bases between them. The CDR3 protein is CASSPTEPGNTIYF. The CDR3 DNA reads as TGTGCCAGCTCTCCGACCGAGCCGGGAAACACCATATATTTT.

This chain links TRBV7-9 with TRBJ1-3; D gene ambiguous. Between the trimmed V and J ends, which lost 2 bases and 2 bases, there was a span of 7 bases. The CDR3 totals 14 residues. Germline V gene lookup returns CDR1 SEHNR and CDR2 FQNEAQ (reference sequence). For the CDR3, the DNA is TGTGCCAGCAGCTTAAGACGGACTGGAAACACCATATATTTT. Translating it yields CASSLRRTGNTIYF.

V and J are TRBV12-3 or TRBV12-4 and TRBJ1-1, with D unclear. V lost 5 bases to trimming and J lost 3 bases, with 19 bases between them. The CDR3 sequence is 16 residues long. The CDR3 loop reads CASSPPVRVGYTEAFF. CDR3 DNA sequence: TGTGCCAGCAGTCCCCCCGTCCGGGTTGGGTACACTGAAGCTTTCTTT.

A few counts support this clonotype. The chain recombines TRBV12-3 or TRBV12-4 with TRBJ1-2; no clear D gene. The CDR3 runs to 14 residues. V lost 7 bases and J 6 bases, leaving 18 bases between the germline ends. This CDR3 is CASIFGPGGDGYTF. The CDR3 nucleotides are TGTGCCAGCATCTTTGGGCCCGGCGGGGATGGCTACACCTTC.

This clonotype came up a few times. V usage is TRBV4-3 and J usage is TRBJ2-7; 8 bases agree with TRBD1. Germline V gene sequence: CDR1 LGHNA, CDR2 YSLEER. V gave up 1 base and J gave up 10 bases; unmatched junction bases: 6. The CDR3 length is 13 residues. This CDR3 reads CASSQVEGTGQYF. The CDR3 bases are TGCGCCAGCAGCCAAGTCGAGGGGACAGGACAGTACTTC.

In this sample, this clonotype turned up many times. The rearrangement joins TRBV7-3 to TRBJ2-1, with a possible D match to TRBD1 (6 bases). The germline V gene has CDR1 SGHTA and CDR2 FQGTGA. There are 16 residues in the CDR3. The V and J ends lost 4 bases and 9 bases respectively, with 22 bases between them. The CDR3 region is CASSSRDTGIHGEQFF. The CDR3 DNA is TGTGCCAGCAGCTCCCGGGACACGGGTATACATGGTGAGCAGTTCTTC.

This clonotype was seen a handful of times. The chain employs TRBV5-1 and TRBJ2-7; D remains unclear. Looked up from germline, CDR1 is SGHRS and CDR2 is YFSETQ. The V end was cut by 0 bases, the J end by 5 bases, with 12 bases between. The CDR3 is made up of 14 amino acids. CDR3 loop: CASSLALANDEQYF. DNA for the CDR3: TGCGCCAGCAGCTTGGCCCTGGCGAATGACGAGCAGTACTTC.

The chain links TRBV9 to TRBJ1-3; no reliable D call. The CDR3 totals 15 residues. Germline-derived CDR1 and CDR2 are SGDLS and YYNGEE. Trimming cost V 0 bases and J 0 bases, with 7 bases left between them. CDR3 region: CASSVAGDSGNTIYF. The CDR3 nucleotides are TGTGCCAGCAGCGTAGCGGGTGACTCTGGAAACACCATATATTTT.

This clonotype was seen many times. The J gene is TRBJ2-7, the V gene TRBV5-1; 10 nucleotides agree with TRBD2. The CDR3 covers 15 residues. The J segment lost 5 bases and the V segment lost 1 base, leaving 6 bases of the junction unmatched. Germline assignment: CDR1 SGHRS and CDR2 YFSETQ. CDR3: CASSLSGTSVNEQYF. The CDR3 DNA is TGCGCCAGCAGCTTGAGCGGGACTAGCGTTAACGAGCAGTACTTC.

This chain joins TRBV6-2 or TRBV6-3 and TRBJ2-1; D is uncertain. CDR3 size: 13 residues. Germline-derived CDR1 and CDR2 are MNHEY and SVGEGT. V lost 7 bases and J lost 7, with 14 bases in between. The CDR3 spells CASTPRRTNEQFF. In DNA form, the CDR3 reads TGTGCCAGCACCCCTAGGAGAACGAATGAGCAGTTCTTC.

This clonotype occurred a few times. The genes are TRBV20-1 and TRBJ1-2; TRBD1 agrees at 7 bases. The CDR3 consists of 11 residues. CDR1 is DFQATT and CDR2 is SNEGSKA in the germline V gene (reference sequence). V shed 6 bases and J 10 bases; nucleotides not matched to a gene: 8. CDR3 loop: CSAWTGVDYTF. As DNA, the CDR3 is TGCAGTGCCTGGACAGGAGTGGACTACACCTTC.

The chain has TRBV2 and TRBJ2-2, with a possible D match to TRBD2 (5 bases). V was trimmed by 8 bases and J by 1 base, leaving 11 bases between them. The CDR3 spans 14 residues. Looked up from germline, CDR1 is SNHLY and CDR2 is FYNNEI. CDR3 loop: CASLLGENTGELFF. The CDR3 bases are TGTGCCAGCCTCTTGGGAGAGAACACCGGGGAGCTGTTTTTT. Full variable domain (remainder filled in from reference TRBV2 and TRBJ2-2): EPEVTQTPSHQVTQMGQEVILRCVPISNHLYFYWYRQILGQKVEFLVSFYNNEISEKSEIFDDQFSVERPDGSNFTLKIRSTKLEDSAMYFCASLLGENTGELFFGEGSRLTVL.

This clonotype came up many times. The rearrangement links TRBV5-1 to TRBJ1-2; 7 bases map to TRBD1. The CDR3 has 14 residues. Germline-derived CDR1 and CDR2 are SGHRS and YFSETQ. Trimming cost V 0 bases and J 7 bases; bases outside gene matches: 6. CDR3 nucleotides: TGCGCCAGCAGCTTGGGACAGGGATTGGGTGGCTACACCTTC. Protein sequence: CASSLGQGLGGYTF. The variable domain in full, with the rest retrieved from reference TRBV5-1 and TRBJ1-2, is KAGVTQTPRYLIKTRGQQVTLSCSPISGHRSVSWYQQTPGQGLQFLFEYFSETQRNKGNFPGRFSGRQFSNSRSEMNVSTLELGDSALYLCASSLGQGLGGYTFGSGTRLTVV.

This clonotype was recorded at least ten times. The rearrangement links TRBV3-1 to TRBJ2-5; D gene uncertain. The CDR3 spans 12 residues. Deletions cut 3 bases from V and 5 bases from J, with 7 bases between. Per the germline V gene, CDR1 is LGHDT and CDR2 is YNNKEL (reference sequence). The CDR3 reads CASSQRRETQYF. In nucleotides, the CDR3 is TGTGCCAGCAGCCAGCGACGGGAGACCCAGTACTTC.

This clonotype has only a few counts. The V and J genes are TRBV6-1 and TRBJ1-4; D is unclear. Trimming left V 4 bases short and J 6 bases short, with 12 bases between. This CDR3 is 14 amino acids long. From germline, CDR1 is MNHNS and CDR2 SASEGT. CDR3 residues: CASSVERTHEKLFF. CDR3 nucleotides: TGTGCCAGCAGTGTCGAGCGGACCCATGAAAAACTGTTTTTT.

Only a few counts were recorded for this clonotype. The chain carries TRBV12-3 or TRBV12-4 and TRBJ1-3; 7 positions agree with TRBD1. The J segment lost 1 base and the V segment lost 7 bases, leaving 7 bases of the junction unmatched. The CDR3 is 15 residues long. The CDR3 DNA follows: TGTGCCAGCAACCCACAGGGGCTATCTGGAAACACCATATATTTT. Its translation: CASNPQGLSGNTIYF.

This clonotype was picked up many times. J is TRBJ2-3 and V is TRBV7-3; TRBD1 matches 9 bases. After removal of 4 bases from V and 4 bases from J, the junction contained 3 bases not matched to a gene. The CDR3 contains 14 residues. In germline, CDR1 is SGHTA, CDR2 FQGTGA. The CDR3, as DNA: TGTGCCAGCAGCTCGGACAGGGGATCAGATACGCAGTATTTT. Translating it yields CASSSDRGSDTQYF.

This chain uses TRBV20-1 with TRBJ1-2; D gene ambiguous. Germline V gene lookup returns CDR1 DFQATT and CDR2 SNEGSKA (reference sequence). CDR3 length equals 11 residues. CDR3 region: CSGPVNYGYTF. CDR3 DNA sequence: TGCAGCGGACCGGTTAACTATGGCTACACCTTC.

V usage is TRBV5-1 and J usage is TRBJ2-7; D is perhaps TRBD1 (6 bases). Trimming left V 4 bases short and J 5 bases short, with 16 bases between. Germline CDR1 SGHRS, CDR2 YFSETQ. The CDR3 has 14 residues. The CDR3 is CASSPRAGAHEQYF. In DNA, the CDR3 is TGCGCCAGCAGCCCTAGGGCAGGGGCCCACGAGCAGTACTTC. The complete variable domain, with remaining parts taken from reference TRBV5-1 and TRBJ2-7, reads KAGVTQTPRYLIKTRGQQVTLSCSPISGHRSVSWYQQTPGQGLQFLFEYFSETQRNKGNFPGRFSGRQFSNSRSEMNVSTLELGDSALYLCASSPRAGAHEQYFGPGTRLTVT.

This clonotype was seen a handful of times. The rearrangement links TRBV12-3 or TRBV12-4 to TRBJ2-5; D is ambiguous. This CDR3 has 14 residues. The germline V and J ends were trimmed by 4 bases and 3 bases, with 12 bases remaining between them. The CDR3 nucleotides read TGTGCCAGCAGTTCTAGAGCCATGGAAGAGACCCAGTACTTC. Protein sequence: CASSSRAMEETQYF.

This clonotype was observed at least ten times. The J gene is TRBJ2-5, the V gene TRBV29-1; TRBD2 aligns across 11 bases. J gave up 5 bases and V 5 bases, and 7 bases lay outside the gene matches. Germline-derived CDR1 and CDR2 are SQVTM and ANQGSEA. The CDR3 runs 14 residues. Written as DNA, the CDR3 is TGCAGCGTTACTAGCGGGGGAGCGCAGGAGACCCAGTACTTC. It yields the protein CSVTSGGAQETQYF.

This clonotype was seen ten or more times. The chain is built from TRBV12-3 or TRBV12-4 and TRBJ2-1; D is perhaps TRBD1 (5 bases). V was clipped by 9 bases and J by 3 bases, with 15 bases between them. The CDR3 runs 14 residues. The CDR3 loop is CASRSPDIYNEQFF. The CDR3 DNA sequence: TGTGCCAGTAGGAGCCCGGACATCTACAATGAGCAGTTCTTC.

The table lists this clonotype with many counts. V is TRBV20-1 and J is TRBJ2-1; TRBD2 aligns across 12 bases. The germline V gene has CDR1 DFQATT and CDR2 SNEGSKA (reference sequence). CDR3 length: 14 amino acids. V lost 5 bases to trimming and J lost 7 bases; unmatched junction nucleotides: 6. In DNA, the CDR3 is TGCAGTGCTTGGGGACTAGCGGGTGTTAATGAGCAGTTCTTC. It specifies CSAWGLAGVNEQFF.

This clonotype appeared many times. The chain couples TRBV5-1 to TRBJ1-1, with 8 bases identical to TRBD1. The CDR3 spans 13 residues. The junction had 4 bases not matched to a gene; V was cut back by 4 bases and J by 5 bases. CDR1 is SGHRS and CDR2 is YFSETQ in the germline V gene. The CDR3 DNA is TGCGCCAGCAGCCTGCGGACAGGGACTGAAGCTTTCTTT. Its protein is CASSLRTGTEAFF.

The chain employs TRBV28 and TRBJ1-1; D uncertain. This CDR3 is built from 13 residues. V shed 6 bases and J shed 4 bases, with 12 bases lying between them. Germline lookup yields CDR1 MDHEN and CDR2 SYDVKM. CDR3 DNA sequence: TGTGCCAGCAGATGGGGAGGTGGCACTGAAGCTTTCTTT. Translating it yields CASRWGGGTEAFF.